This TCR beta chain was found in a study of blood T cells in healthy people across ages. Ten milliliters of peripheral blood were drawn from each donor into EDTA-treated tubes. The CDR3 is 13 amino acids. Germline V CDR1 and CDR2: SGHRS, YFSETQ. The V end was cut by 6 bases, the J end by 6 bases, with 14 bases between. A sample-barcoded 5' primer and a J-beta primer mix were used in a second PCR of roughly 6 to 11 cycles. Every sample produced at least 3 million CDR3-containing paired-end reads. Each CDR3 protein gets one entry after TCRdb re-called the 5' RACE reads with MiXCR. The sample yields about 1,500,000 distinct CDR3 sequences, 28% seen once.

The chain carries TRBV5-1 and TRBJ2-3, with D uncertain. Sequencing input: blood. The sequence was obtained from a woman aged 25 to 45 in good health. CDR3 DNA sequence: TGCGCCAGCAAGTTAGAAGCAAAGGATACGCAGTATTTT. This encodes CASKLEAKDTQYF.